These 22 T cell receptor beta chains originate from one sample sequenced in a study of neurological immune-mediated disorders (dated by TCRdb to the late 2010s). Library generation was performed with 5' RACE. The reads were generated on an Illumina HiSeq 2500. Using fastp at Q25 and MiXCR, TCRdb reprocessed the public reads and kept productive beta chains. Rows with one shared CDR3 protein collapse into an entry with the most common genes and DNA. Here the sample has about 33,000 distinct CDR3 sequences; about 1.6% occur a single time. The ten largest account for about 9% of the sample. Sequencing was performed on PBMCs. The receptor source for this set is a woman in her 30s with multiple sclerosis.

Ten or more counts support this clonotype. The chain carries TRBV20-1 and TRBJ1-2; D ambiguous. The ends were cut back, 1 base at V and 5 bases at J, with 5 bases in the middle. The CDR3 is 11 residues long. Germline values: CDR1 DFQATT, CDR2 SNEGSKA (reference sequence). The CDR3 DNA sequence: TGCAGTGCTAGAGCGTCTTATGGCTACACCTTC. It specifies CSARASYGYTF.

This clonotype was counted ten times or more. One end of the junction does not line up with germline, which may come from a read error. Here the CDR3 reads CASSETGTNGGIF. In DNA, the CDR3 is TGTGCCAGCAGTGAAACCGGGACCAATGGGGGTATCTTC. This rearrangement joins TRBV2 to TRBJ1-2; D possibly corresponds to TRBD1 (5 bases). In germline, CDR1 is SNHLY, CDR2 FYNNEI. The CDR3 is 13 residues long.

This clonotype was picked up many times. The chain is built from TRBV12-3 or TRBV12-4 and TRBJ2-1; D possibly uses TRBD1 or TRBD2 (5 bases each). CDR3 size: 14 residues. The V end was cut by 3 bases, the J end by 10 bases, with 16 bases between. CDR3 loop: CASSFTGEGWEQFF. The CDR3 nucleotides read TGTGCCAGCAGTTTTACAGGAGAGGGATGGGAGCAGTTCTTC.

The chain carries TRBV5-8 and TRBJ1-2, with D hard to call. The V end lost 2 bases, the J end lost 3 bases, and 11 bases lay between the germline ends. Germline V gene sequence: CDR1 SGHTS, CDR2 YDEGEE. The CDR3 has 14 amino acids. The CDR3 protein is CASSFSSRYYGYTF. The CDR3 DNA reads as TGTGCCAGCAGCTTCTCCAGCAGATACTATGGCTACACCTTC.

This clonotype was recorded many times. This chain links TRBV3-1 with TRBJ2-2; 10 nucleotides align to TRBD2. The CDR3 contains 16 residues. Germline V gives CDR1 LGHDT, CDR2 YNNKEL (reference sequence). V shed 1 base and J 7 bases; nucleotides not matched to a gene: 6. The CDR3 sequence is CASSQVSGGPGGELFF. CDR3 DNA sequence: TGTGCCAGCAGCCAAGTTAGCGGGGGGCCTGGCGGGGAGCTGTTTTTT. The variable domain in full, with the rest retrieved from reference TRBV3-1 and TRBJ2-2, is DTAVSQTPKYLVTQMGNDKSIKCEQNLGHDTMYWYKQDSKKFLKIMFSYNNKELIINETVPNRFSPKSPDKAHLNLHINSLELGDSAVYFCASSQVSGGPGGELFFGEGSRLTVL.

This clonotype was observed many times. The rearrangement uses TRBV5-1 and TRBJ2-2; a possible D gene is TRBD1 (6 bases). V was pared by 0 bases and J by 3 bases, with 12 bases between. Germline V gene lookup returns CDR1 SGHRS and CDR2 YFSETQ. The CDR3 is made up of 16 amino acids. The CDR3 here is CASSLVPGQDTGELFF. CDR3 in DNA: TGCGCCAGCAGCTTGGTGCCGGGACAAGACACCGGGGAGCTGTTTTTT.

At least ten counts were recorded for this clonotype. CDR3 nucleotides: TGCGCCAGCAGCTTTGAGGCGGGGGGTGGCACTGAAGCTTTCTTT. Protein product: CASSFEAGGGTEAFF. The rearrangement uses TRBV5-1 and TRBJ1-1; D may be TRBD1 (5 bases). Germline lookup yields CDR1 SGHRS and CDR2 YFSETQ. V lost 2 bases to trimming and J lost 4 bases, with 15 bases between them. This CDR3 is built from 15 residues. Complete variable domain (other parts from reference TRBV5-1 and TRBJ1-1): KAGVTQTPRYLIKTRGQQVTLSCSPISGHRSVSWYQQTPGQGLQFLFEYFSETQRNKGNFPGRFSGRQFSNSRSEMNVSTLELGDSALYLCASSFEAGGGTEAFFGQGTRLTVV.

There are many counts of this clonotype. The V and J genes are TRBV5-1 and TRBJ1-1, with D possibly TRBD1 on 6 matching bases. The CDR3 is 15 residues long. Trimming pared 0 bases from V and 0 bases from J, leaving 9 bases between. Germline assignment: CDR1 SGHRS and CDR2 YFSETQ. This chain's CDR3 is CASSLVGGMNTEAFF. The CDR3 nucleotides are TGCGCCAGCAGCTTGGTAGGGGGAATGAACACTGAAGCTTTCTTT. The whole variable domain, filled in from reference TRBV5-1 and TRBJ1-1, reads KAGVTQTPRYLIKTRGQQVTLSCSPISGHRSVSWYQQTPGQGLQFLFEYFSETQRNKGNFPGRFSGRQFSNSRSEMNVSTLELGDSALYLCASSLVGGMNTEAFFGQGTRLTVV.

This clonotype was seen ten or more times. The chain is built from TRBV11-2 and TRBJ2-1, with D uncertain. This CDR3 has 15 amino acids. Germline V gene sequence: CDR1 SGHAT, CDR2 FQNNGV. Trimming removed 7 bases at V and 3 bases at J, with 16 bases between. The CDR3 is CASTTLVGGYNEQFF. The CDR3 DNA is TGTGCCAGCACCACTCTCGTTGGCGGCTACAATGAGCAGTTCTTC.

This clonotype was recorded many times. The gene calls are TRBV20-1 and TRBJ2-3; TRBD2 matches 8 bases. The ends lost 3 bases at V and 1 base at J; junction bases unmatched: 6. Germline CDR1 is DFQATT and CDR2 is SNEGSKA (reference sequence). The CDR3 length is 15 residues. The CDR3 DNA follows: TGCAGTGCTAGGGGACTAGAGTCAGGCACAGATACGCAGTATTTT. Amino acid sequence: CSARGLESGTDTQYF.

The table lists this clonotype with many counts. V is TRBV20-1 and J is TRBJ2-3; D is perhaps TRBD1 or TRBD2 (6 bases each). Germline V lookup: CDR1 DFQATT, CDR2 SNEGSKA (reference sequence). Trimming left V 3 bases short and J 0 bases short, with 13 bases between. This CDR3 contains 15 residues. The CDR3 DNA reads as TGCAGTGCTAGCGGGGGCCGTTCTAGCACAGATACGCAGTATTTT. It is translated as CSASGGRSSTDTQYF.

Remarks on this clonotype: Relative to the germline gene, one junction end is altered; a read error may explain this. The V and J genes are TRBV27 and TRBJ1-6, with D tentatively TRBD1 (5 bases). Per the germline V gene, CDR1 is MNHEY and CDR2 is SMNVEV (reference sequence). The CDR3 has 15 residues. The chain's CDR3 is CASRPGVWGNSHLHF. The CDR3 DNA is TGTGCCAGCAGGCCGGGGGTTTGGGGTAATTCACACCTCCACTTT.

This clonotype has just a few counts. Because it lacks the conserved phenylalanine or tryptophan at the end, this CDR3 is likely a read error. The rearrangement joins TRBV5-1 to TRBJ2-2; the match to TRBD2 covers 9 bases. CDR1 is SGHRS and CDR2 is YFSETQ in the germline V gene. V shed 4 bases and J 0 bases; nucleotides not matched to a gene: 7. The CDR3 spans 17 residues. The CDR3 is CASSPPLAGPNTGELFC. DNA of the CDR3: TGCGCCAGCAGCCCCCCTCTAGCGGGGCCGAACACCGGGGAGCTGTTTTGT.

This clonotype was recorded at least ten times. J is TRBJ1-4 and V is TRBV29-1, with D hard to call. Looked up from germline, CDR1 is SQVTM and CDR2 is ANQGSEA. The V and J ends lost 7 bases and 4 bases respectively, with 7 bases between them. This CDR3 is built from 11 residues. CDR3 sequence (DNA): TGCAGCGCGGGATATAATGAAAAACTGTTTTTT. This sequence encodes CSAGYNEKLFF.

At least ten counts were recorded for this clonotype. V gene TRBV21-1 combines with J gene TRBJ1-3. TRBV21-1 is reported as a pseudogene. The CDR3 sequence is 14 residues long. The CDR3 here is CASSNPTSGNTIYF. The DNA of the CDR3 is TGTGCCAGCAGCAACCCGACTTCTGGAAACACCATATATTTT.

This clonotype came up many times. The chain is built from TRBV7-2 and TRBJ2-2; D may be TRBD1 or TRBD2 (6 bases each). V was cut by 1 base and J by 0 bases, with 15 bases left in between. Germline assignment: CDR1 SGHTA and CDR2 FQGNSA. The CDR3 runs to 18 residues. The CDR3 DNA reads as TGTGCCAGCAGCTTAGTTTGGGTAGGGGGGCCGAACACCGGGGAGCTGTTTTTT. This gives the protein CASSLVWVGGPNTGELFF. Variable domain in full (rest from reference TRBV7-2 and TRBJ2-2): GAGVSQSPSNKVTEKGKDVELRCDPISGHTALYWYRQSLGQGLEFLIYFQGNSAPDKSGLPSDRFSAERTGGSVSTLTIQRTQQEDSAVYLCASSLVWVGGPNTGELFFGEGSRLTVL.

Ten or more counts support this clonotype. This chain uses TRBV28 with TRBJ2-2; a weak D match, TRBD2 (6 bases). CDR1 MDHEN and CDR2 SYDVKM come from the germline V gene. The CDR3 runs 15 residues. Trimming left V 7 bases short and J 1 base short, with 13 bases between. The CDR3 region has the DNA TGTGCCAGCAATTCGGGCGGGGTGAACACCGGGGAGCTGTTTTTT. This gives the protein CASNSGGVNTGELFF.

This clonotype was counted at least ten times. The chain is built from TRBV20-1 and TRBJ2-1; 12 bases line up with TRBD2. This CDR3 has 14 amino acids. Trimming cost V 1 base and J 6 bases; bases outside gene matches: 1. Germline V gene sequence: CDR1 DFQATT, CDR2 SNEGSKA (reference sequence). The DNA for the CDR3 is TGCAGTGCTAGAGGACTAGCGGGGGCCAATGAGCAGTTCTTC. This translates into CSARGLAGANEQFF.

In this sample, this clonotype turned up once. This rearrangement joins TRBV2 to TRBJ1-1, with 8 bases aligning to TRBD1. With V trimmed by 3 bases and J by 3 bases, 3 bases remained unmatched. Germline V CDR1 and CDR2: SNHLY, FYNNEI. The CDR3 extends over 14 amino acids. The CDR3 nucleotides are TGTGCCAGCAGTGATCAGGGGGCGGACACTGAAGCTTTCTTT. It yields the protein CASSDQGADTEAFF.

This clonotype has ten or more counts. This rearrangement joins TRBV7-2 to TRBJ2-5; TRBD2 agrees at 15 bases. The J segment lost 4 bases and the V segment lost 2 bases, leaving 8 bases of the junction unmatched. This CDR3 has 18 residues. Germline V CDR1 and CDR2: SGHTA, FQGNSA. The CDR3 here is CASSLTWTSGGARETQYF. The DNA of the CDR3 is TGTGCCAGCAGCTTAACATGGACTAGCGGGGGGGCCCGAGAGACCCAGTACTTC.

There are many counts of this clonotype. The chain is built from TRBV5-1 and TRBJ2-1; D not resolved. V was trimmed by 3 bases and J by 1 base, leaving 8 bases between them. The CDR3 spans 14 residues. CDR1 and CDR2 (germline): SGHRS, YFSETQ. The CDR3 coding sequence is TGCGCCAGCAGCTCCCACGGGTCCTACAATGAGCAGTTCTTC. Translation gives CASSSHGSYNEQFF.

This clonotype was observed at least ten times. The chain has TRBV4-2 and TRBJ2-1; 9 bases are shared with TRBD2. The V and J ends lost 0 bases and 4 bases, in that order; junction bases with no gene match: 1. The CDR3 is made up of 15 amino acids. Germline CDR1 is LGHNA and CDR2 is YNFKEQ. CDR3 in amino acids: CASSQESGGYNEQFF. DNA of the CDR3: TGTGCCAGCAGCCAAGAAAGCGGGGGGTACAATGAGCAGTTCTTC.